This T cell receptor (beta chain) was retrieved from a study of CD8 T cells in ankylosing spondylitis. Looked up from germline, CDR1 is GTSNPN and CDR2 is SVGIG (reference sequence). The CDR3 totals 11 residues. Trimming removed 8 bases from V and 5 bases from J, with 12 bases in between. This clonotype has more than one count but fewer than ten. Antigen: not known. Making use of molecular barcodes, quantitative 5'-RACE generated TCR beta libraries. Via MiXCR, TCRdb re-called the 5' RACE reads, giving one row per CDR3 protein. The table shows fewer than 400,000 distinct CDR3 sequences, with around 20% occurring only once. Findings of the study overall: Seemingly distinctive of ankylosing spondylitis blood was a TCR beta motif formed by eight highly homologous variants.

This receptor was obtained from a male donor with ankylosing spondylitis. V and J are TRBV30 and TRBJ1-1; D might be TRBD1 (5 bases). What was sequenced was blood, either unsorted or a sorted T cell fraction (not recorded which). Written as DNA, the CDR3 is TGTGCCACCTCGACAGTTACTGAAGCTTTCTTT. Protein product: CATSTVTEAFF.